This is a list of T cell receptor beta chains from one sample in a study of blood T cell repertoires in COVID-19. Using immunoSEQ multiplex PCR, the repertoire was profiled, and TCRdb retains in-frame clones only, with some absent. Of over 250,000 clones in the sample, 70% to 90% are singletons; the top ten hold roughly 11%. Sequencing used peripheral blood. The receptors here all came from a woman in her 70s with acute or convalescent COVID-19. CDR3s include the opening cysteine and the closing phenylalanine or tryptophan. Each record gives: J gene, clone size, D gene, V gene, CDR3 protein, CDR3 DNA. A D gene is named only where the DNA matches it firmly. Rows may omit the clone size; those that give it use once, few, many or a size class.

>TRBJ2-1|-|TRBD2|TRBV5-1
CASSLGDRGVSYNEQFF
TGCGCCAGCAGCTTGGGGGACCGGGGGGTGTCCTACAATGAGCAGTTCTTC
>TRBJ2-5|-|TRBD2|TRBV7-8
CASSPYRAGPAGTQYF
TGTGCCAGCAGCCCCTACAGAGCGGGGCCGGCCGGGACCCAGTACTTC
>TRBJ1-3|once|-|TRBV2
CASRSNPNSGNTIYF
TGTGCCAGCCGGAGCAACCCGAACTCTGGAAACACCATATATTTT
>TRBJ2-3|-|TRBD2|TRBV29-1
CSVHAGLATDTQYF
TGCAGCGTTCACGCGGGACTAGCGACAGATACGCAGTATTTT
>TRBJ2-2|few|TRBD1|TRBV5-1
CASSYRGTGELFF
TGCGCCAGCAGCTACAGGGGAACCGGGGAGCTGTTTTTT
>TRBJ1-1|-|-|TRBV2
CASSGPGRGATNTEAFF
TGTGCCAGCAGCGGACCGGGGCGGGGGGCCACGAACACTGAAGCTTTCTTT
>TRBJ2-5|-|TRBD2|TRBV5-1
CASSLAGATQETQYF
TGCGCCAGCAGCCTAGCGGGGGCTACCCAAGAGACCCAGTACTTC
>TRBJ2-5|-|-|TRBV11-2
CASSLTSQGHQETQYF
TGTGCCAGCAGCTTAACATCCCAGGGTCACCAAGAGACCCAGTACTTC
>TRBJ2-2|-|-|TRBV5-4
CASSVTNTGELFF
TGTGCCAGCAGCGTCACAAACACCGGGGAGCTGTTTTTT
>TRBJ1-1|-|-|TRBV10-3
CAISDSSGSAFF
TGTGCCATCAGTGACAGTTCAGGTTCGGCTTTCTTT
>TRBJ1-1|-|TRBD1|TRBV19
CASRGTANTEAFF
TGTGCCAGTCGAGGGACAGCGAACACTGAAGCTTTCTTT
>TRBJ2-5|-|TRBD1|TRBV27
CASSLRQGGWETQYF
TGTGCCAGCAGTCTTAGACAGGGTGGTTGGGAGACCCAGTACTTC
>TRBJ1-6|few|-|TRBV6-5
CASRVDKPYNSPLHF
TGTGCCAGCAGGGTTGACAAGCCCTATAATTCACCCCTCCACTTT
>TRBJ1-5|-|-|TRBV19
CASLDTPRLNYQPQHF
TGTGCCAGCTTAGACACACCACGTCTGAATTATCAGCCCCAGCATTTT
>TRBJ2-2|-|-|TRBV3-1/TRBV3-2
CASGGTGELFF
TGTGCCAGCGGGGGGACCGGGGAGCTGTTTTTT
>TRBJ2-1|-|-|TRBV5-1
CASSLTIQGNEQFF
TGCGCCAGCAGCCTTACGATTCAGGGTAATGAGCAGTTCTTC
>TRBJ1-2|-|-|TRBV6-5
CASREGNGGYTF
TGTGCCAGCAGGGAGGGGAACGGCGGCTACACCTTC
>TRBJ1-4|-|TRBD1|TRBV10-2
CASSLTTTGGEKLFF
TGCGCCAGCAGCCTCACCACTACAGGGGGGGAAAAACTGTTTTTT
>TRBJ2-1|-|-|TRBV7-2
CASSLDSRGVYNEQFF
TGTGCCAGCAGCTTAGACTCGCGGGGAGTCTACAATGAGCAGTTCTTC
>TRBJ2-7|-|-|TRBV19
CASSNGEGYEQYF
TGTGCCAGTAGTAACGGGGAAGGTTACGAGCAGTACTTC
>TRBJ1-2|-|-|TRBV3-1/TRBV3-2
CASSLTGTFLLGLGYTF
TGTGCCAGCAGCCTCACGGGGACTTTCTTGCTGGGGTTAGGCTACACCTTC
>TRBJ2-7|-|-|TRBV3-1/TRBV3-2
CASSQSQNPYEQYF
TGTGCCAGCAGCCAATCTCAGAACCCCTACGAGCAGTACTTC
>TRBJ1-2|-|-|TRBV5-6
CASSMAAGAGYTF
TGTGCCAGCAGTATGGCTGCGGGGGCTGGCTACACCTTC
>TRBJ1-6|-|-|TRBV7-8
CASSSTELVRNSPLHF
TGTGCCAGCAGTTCCACGGAGCTGGTCCGTAATTCACCCCTCCACTTT
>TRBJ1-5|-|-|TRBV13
CASSLGQGRDQPQHF
TGTGCCAGCAGCTTAGGCCAGGGGAGAGATCAGCCCCAGCATTTT
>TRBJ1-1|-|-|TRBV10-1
CASSESARNTEAFF
TGCGCCAGCAGTGAGTCGGCAAGGAACACTGAAGCTTTCTTT
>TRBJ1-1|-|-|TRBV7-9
CASSFQENTEAFF
TGTGCCAGCAGCTTCCAGGAGAACACTGAAGCTTTCTTT
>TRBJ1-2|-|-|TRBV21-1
CASSKVPRQDPSTTRTNYGYTF
TGTGCCAGCAGCAAAGTTCCCCGACAGGACCCGAGTACAACCAGAACTAACTATGGCTACACCTTC
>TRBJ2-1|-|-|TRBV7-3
CASSFLGANGEQFF
TGTGCCAGCAGCTTTTTGGGGGCCAACGGTGAGCAGTTCTTC
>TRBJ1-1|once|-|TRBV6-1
CASSEGLGGRNTEAFF
TGTGCCAGCAGTGAAGGGTTGGGGGGACGGAACACTGAAGCTTTCTTT
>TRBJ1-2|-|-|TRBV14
CASSQGRQDHGYTF
TGTGCCAGCAGCCAAGGCCGACAGGACCATGGCTACACCTTC
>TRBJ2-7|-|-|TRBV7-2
CASSFSTDYEQYF
TGTGCCAGCAGCTTTAGTACAGATTACGAGCAGTACTTC
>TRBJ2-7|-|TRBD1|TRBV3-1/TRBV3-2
CASSQLGQHYRQYF
TGTGCCAGCAGCCAACTGGGACAGCACTATAGGCAGTACTTC
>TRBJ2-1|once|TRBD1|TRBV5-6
CASSLDRGHIGDEQFF
TGTGCCAGCAGTTTGGACAGGGGGCACATAGGGGATGAGCAGTTCTTC
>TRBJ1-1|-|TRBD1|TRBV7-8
CASSGETGRNTEAFF
TGTGCCAGCAGCGGAGAGACAGGGAGGAACACTGAAGCTTTCTTT
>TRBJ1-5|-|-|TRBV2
CASSGDRTNQPQHF
TGTGCCAGCAGTGGTGACAGGACGAATCAGCCCCAGCATTTT
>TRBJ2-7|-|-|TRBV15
CATSRLPGVYSYEQYF
TGTGCCACCAGCAGACTCCCGGGGGTCTACTCCTACGAGCAGTACTTC
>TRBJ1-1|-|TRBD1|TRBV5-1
CASSQGDRPTEAFF
TGCGCCAGCAGCCAAGGGGACAGACCCACTGAAGCTTTCTTT
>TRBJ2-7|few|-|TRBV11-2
CASSASGQQYF
TGTGCCAGCAGCGCCAGCGGGCAGCAGTACTTC
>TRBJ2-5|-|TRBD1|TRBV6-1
CASSETGQGRETQYF
TGTGCCAGCAGTGAAACCGGACAGGGTAGGGAGACCCAGTACTTC
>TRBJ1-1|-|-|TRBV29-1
CSARREGTEAFF
TGCAGCGCGCGCAGGGAAGGCACTGAAGCTTTCTTT
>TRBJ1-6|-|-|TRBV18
CASSPRQGNNSPLHF
TGTGCCAGCTCACCACGTCAGGGAAATAATTCACCCCTCCACTTT
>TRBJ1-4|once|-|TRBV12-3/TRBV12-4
CASQRRSGEKLFF
TGTGCCAGCCAAAGGCGGTCGGGTGAAAAACTGTTTTTT
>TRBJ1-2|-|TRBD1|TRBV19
CASSTRDRRNYGYTF
TGTGCCAGTAGTACCAGGGACAGAAGAAACTATGGCTACACCTTC
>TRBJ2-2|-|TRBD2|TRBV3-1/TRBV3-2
CASGAGVAGTGELFF
TGTGCGAGCGGGGCAGGAGTAGCGGGAACCGGGGAGCTGTTTTTT
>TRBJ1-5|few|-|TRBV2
CAWGDFTNQPQHF
TGTGCCTGGGGGGACTTCACAAATCAGCCCCAGCATTTT
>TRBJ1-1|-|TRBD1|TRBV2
CASSVLGGGKEAFF
TGTGCCAGCAGTGTTTTAGGGGGCGGAAAGGAAGCTTTCTTT
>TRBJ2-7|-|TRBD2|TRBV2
CASAGLAGGREQYF
TGTGCCAGCGCCGGACTAGCGGGGGGGCGGGAGCAGTACTTC
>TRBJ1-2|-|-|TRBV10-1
CASSERTVRGYTF
TGCGCCAGCAGTGAGAGGACAGTAAGGGGCTACACCTTC
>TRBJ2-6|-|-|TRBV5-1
CASSSGQGVITSVLRSGANVLTF
TGCGCCAGCAGCTCAGGACAGGGAGTTATTACTAGCGTCCTGCGCTCTGGGGCCAACGTCCTGACTTTC
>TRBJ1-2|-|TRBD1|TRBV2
CASSPRDRANYGYTF
TGTGCCAGCAGCCCTAGGGACAGGGCTAACTATGGCTACACCTTC
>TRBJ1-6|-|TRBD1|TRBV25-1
CASRETGTYNSPLHF
TGTGCCAGCAGGGAGACAGGGACCTATAATTCACCCCTCCACTTT
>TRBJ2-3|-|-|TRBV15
CATSSPTGGADTQYF
TGTGCCACCAGCAGCCCCACAGGGGGGGCAGATACGCAGTATTTT
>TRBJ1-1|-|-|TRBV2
CASRGHANTEAFF
TGTGCCAGCAGGGGACACGCGAACACTGAAGCTTTCTTT
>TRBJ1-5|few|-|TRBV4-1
CASSLGSGNQPQHF
TGCGCCAGCAGCCTGGGATCGGGGAATCAGCCCCAGCATTTT